Described below is a single T cell receptor beta chain sequence and its context. Its target is not known. In germline, CDR1 is ENHRY, CDR2 SYGVKD. The CDR3 runs to 15 residues. Trimming removed 3 bases at V and 0 bases at J, with 12 bases between. Sequencing used immunoSEQ multiplex PCR; TCRdb keeps in-frame clones, though not all of them. Among tens of thousands of clones listed, around 84% were seen once. This sample stems from a study of PD-L1 blockade in urothelial cancer. About the study: Previous chemotherapy exposure amounted to 0 to 3 regimens for patients. The study recovered a median of 141,255 T cells per blood sample. General study points: Durable-benefit patients expanded tumor-associated blood clones more at 3 weeks. When pretreatment blood TCR clonality was below the median, it predicted better survival.

The sequence derives from a man between 60 and 75 years old with urothelial cancer. This chain joins TRBV10-3 and TRBJ2-7; D possibly corresponds to TRBD1 (6 bases). Sequencing was performed on PBMCs, taken around atezolizumab (anti-PD-L1) treatment. Here the CDR3 DNA reads TGTGCCATCAGTGAACCAGGGGAAAGCTCCTACGAGCAGTACTTC. The encoded protein is CAISEPGESSYEQYF.